Listed below are T cell receptor beta chains from one sample, sequenced in a study of blood T cell repertoires in COVID-19. Generated by immunoSEQ multiplex PCR, the TCRdb table keeps only in-frame clones and is missing some. The sample has about 52,000 clones; over 75% are singletons. Sequences were obtained from peripheral blood. The receptors here all came from a woman at least 80 years old with COVID-19, enrolled during active disease. Each CDR3 is given with its conserved first and last residue. A D gene is named only where the DNA matches it firmly. The size field is filled for only some rows; it gives once, few, many or a size class.

d_call clone_size j_call v_call cdr3_nt cdr3_aa
NA NA TRBJ2-1 TRBV3-1/TRBV3-2 TGTGCCAGCAGCTATTCCGGGACACTCTACAATGAGCAGTTCTTC CASSYSGTLYNEQFF
NA few TRBJ1-5 TRBV28 TGTGCCAGCAGTTTTGGCCAGAGCAATCAGCCCCAGCATTTT CASSFGQSNQPQHF
TRBD2 NA TRBJ2-5 TRBV29-1 TGCAGCGTTGCCGGGGCTAGCGGGAGTAACCAAGAGACCCAGTACTTC CSVAGASGSNQETQYF
NA NA TRBJ2-7 TRBV27 TGTGCCAGCAGACGGGAGCAGTCCTACGAGCAGTACTTC CASRREQSYEQYF
TRBD1 NA TRBJ1-4 TRBV7-9 TGTGCCAGCAGCATACCCGGGACAGGTCTATCCCGAGGTGAAAAACTGTTTTTT CASSIPGTGLSRGEKLFF
TRBD1 NA TRBJ1-6 TRBV6-5 TGTGCCAGCAGTTACGTAGGGACAGGGGACTCACCCCTCCACTTT CASSYVGTGDSPLHF
NA NA TRBJ2-7 TRBV10-1 TGCGCCAGCACCTCTATCCGGGACAAGGCCCTTTGGATCTCAGAGCAGTACTTC CASTSIRDKALWISEQYF
NA NA TRBJ2-3 TRBV7-9 TGTGCCAGCAGCCTCCTAGCAGATACGCAGTATTTT CASSLLADTQYF
TRBD1 once TRBJ2-7 TRBV6-6 TGTGCCAGCAGTACCGTCCCGGGACAGTCCTACGAGCAGTACTTC CASSTVPGQSYEQYF
NA NA TRBJ1-1 TRBV18 TGTGCCAGCTCACCGATAGGGACACGGAACACTGAAGCTTTCTTT CASSPIGTRNTEAFF
TRBD2 NA TRBJ2-1 TRBV4-1 TGCGCCAGCAGCCAAGACCTTGGGGTTCTAGCGGGGCGCAATGAGCAGTTCTTC CASSQDLGVLAGRNEQFF
NA NA TRBJ1-1 TRBV7-9 TGTGCCAGCAGCTTACCGGGACACCACCCCGCGAACACTGAAGCTTTCTTT CASSLPGHHPANTEAFF
NA NA TRBJ2-1 TRBV29-1 TGCAGCGGCAGCCCTGTGGGCGGGCATGAGCAGTTCTTC CSGSPVGGHEQFF
TRBD2 NA TRBJ2-7 TRBV19 TGTGCCAGTAGTACGCTCGGGACGTCGGGGGGCTACGAGCAGTACTTC CASSTLGTSGGYEQYF